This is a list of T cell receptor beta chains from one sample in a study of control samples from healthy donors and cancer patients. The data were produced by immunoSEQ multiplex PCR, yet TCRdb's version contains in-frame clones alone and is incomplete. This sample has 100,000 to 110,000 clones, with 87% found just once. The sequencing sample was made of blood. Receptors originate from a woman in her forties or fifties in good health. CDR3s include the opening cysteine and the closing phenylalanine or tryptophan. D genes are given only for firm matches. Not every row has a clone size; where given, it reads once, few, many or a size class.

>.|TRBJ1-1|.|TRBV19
TGTGCCAGTACCGTAAGGGGAAGGGACATCATGAACACTGAAGCTTTCTTT
CASTVRGRDIMNTEAFF
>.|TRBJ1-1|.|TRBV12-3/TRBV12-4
TGTGCCAGCAGTTATGGAACGTTTTCTTTCTTT
CASSYGTFSFF
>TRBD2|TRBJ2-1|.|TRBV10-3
TGTGCCATCAGTGAGTATAGCGGGAGAGATCATGAGCAGTTCTTC
CAISEYSGRDHEQFF
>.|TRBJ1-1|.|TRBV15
TGTGCCACCAGCAGAGATATTATGGGAGGGAGCACTGAAGCTTTCTTT
CATSRDIMGGSTEAFF
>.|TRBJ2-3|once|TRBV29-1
TGCAGCGTGTCGAGGGGCCCCACAGATACGCAGTATTTT
CSVSRGPTDTQYF
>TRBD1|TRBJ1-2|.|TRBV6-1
TGTGCCAGCAGTGAATGGGACAGGCGGGACTATGGCTACACCTTC
CASSEWDRRDYGYTF
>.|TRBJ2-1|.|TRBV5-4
TGTGCCAGCAGCTTGGCGTCTATCTCCTACAATGAGCAGTTCTTC
CASSLASISYNEQFF
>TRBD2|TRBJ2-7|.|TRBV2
TGTGCCAGCAGCCTCCGGACTAGCGGGGGACTCTACGAGCAGTACTTC
CASSLRTSGGLYEQYF
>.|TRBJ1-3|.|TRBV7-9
TGTGCCAGCAGACCGACGGGGAGCTCTGGAAACACCATATATTTT
CASRPTGSSGNTIYF
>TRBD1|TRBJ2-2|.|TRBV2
TGTGCCAACGGGGGGGGACAGGGGTACACCGGGGAGCTGTTTTTT
CANGGGQGYTGELFF
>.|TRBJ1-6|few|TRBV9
TGTGCCAGCAGCGCCAGGGTAGGTTCACCCCTCCACTTT
CASSARVGSPLHF
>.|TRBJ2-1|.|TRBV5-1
TGCGCCAGCAGCTTGGCCTCACAGGGTAACGCCAATGAGCAGTTCTTC
CASSLASQGNANEQFF
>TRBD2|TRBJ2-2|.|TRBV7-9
TGTGCCAGCAGCTCCTCGACTAGCGGGGGGGCGGGCACCGGGGAGCTGTTTTTT
CASSSSTSGGAGTGELFF
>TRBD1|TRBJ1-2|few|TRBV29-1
TGCAGCGTTGGTTCGGGACAGGTCCCGGGGGACTTC
CSVGSGQVPGDF
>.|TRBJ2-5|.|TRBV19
TGTGCCAGTAGTATTAGGGGGGTAGAGACCCAGTACTTC
CASSIRGVETQYF
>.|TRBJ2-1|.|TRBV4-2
TGTGCCAGCAGCCAAGCCTGGCGTGGGGTCAATGAGCAGTTCTTC
CASSQAWRGVNEQFF
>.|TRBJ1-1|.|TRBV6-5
TGTGCCAGCAGTTTGACGAGGGGGAACACTGAAGCTTTCTTT
CASSLTRGNTEAFF
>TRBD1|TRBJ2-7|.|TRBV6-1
TGTGCCAGCAGTGAAGCGCGTTGGACAGGGGGTTACGAGCAGTACTTC
CASSEARWTGGYEQYF
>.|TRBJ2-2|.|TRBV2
TGTGCCAGCATCTACGACACCGGGGAGCTGTTTTTT
CASIYDTGELFF
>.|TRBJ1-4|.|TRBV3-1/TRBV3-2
TGTGCCAGCAGCCAGTTGAGTACGGGGAATGAAAAACTGTTTTTT
CASSQLSTGNEKLFF